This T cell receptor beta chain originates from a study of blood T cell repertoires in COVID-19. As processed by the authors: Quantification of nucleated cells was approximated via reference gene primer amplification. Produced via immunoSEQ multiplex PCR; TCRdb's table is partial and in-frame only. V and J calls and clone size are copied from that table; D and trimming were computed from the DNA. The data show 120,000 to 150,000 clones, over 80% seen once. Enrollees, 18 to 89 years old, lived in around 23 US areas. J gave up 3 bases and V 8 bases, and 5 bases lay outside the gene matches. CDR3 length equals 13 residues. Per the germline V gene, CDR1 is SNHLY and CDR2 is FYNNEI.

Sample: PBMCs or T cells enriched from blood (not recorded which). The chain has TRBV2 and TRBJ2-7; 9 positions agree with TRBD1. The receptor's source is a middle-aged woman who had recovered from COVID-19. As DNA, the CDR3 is TGTGCCAGCTTGGGACAGGGTAGCTACGAGCAGTACTTC. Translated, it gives CASLGQGSYEQYF. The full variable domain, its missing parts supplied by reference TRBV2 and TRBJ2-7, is EPEVTQTPSHQVTQMGQEVILRCVPISNHLYFYWYRQILGQKVEFLVSFYNNEISEKSEIFDDQFSVERPDGSNFTLKIRSTKLEDSAMYFCASLGQGSYEQYFGPGTRLTVT.